These 11 T cell receptor beta chains came from one sample sequenced in a study of blood T cell repertoires in COVID-19. Assay used: immunoSEQ multiplex PCR; TCRdb lists only in-frame clones, some missing. This table has some 100,000 clones, around 92% appearing once. The sample was peripheral blood. These receptors came from a man aged 50 or older with active COVID-19.

CDR3 coding DNA: TGCGCCAGCAGCCATAAGACTAGCGGGAGAGGTGGAGAGACCCAGTACTTC. Translated, it gives CASSHKTSGRGGETQYF. The J gene is TRBJ2-5, the V gene TRBV4-1; 12 bases are shared with TRBD2. The CDR3 covers 17 residues. The V and J ends lost 3 bases and 4 bases, in that order; junction bases with no gene match: 9. CDR1 MGHRA and CDR2 YSYEKL come from the germline V gene.

The CDR3 reads CASSPNSGGGQPQHF. DNA of the CDR3: TGTGCCAGCAGCCCGAACTCAGGGGGCGGTCAGCCCCAGCATTTT. The J gene is TRBJ1-5, the V gene TRBV7-9, with 8 positions matching TRBD1. Germline V lookup: CDR1 SEHNR, CDR2 FQNEAQ (reference sequence). Trimming removed 5 bases from V and 6 bases from J; junction bases left unmatched: 9. This CDR3 spans 15 amino acids. The full variable domain, in which reference TRBV7-9 and TRBJ1-5 provide the parts outside the CDR3, is DTGVSQNPRHKITKRGQNVTFRCDPISEHNRLYWYRQTLGQGPEFLTYFQNEAQLEKSRLLSDRFSAERPKGSFSTLEIQRTEQGDSAMYLCASSPNSGGGQPQHFGDGTRLSIL.

Turning to this clone: Other DNA sequences in the sample encode the same CDR3. This sequence joins TRBV19 and TRBJ2-1; TRBD2 aligns across 9 bases. Germline V gene data show CDR1 as LNHDA and CDR2 as SQIVND (reference sequence). CDR3 length: 15 amino acids. V dropped 6 bases and J dropped 0; count of bases not matched to a gene: 3. CDR3 bases: TGTGCCAGTAGGACTAGCGGACCCTCCTACAATGAGCAGTTCTTC. Encoded protein: CASRTSGPSYNEQFF.

In this sample, this clone turned up once. The V gene is TRBV19, the J gene TRBJ1-1; no firm D call. This CDR3 region has 12 residues. Germline V gene sequence: CDR1 LNHDA, CDR2 SQIVND (reference sequence). V was pared by 5 bases and J by 1 base, with 5 bases between. The CDR3 DNA reads as TGTGCCAGTAGTGAGGCGAACACTGAAGCTTTCTTT. This sequence encodes CASSEANTEAFF.

The rearrangement uses TRBV29-1 and TRBJ2-1; 8 bases are shared with TRBD2. Germline trimming cut 5 bases from V and 5 bases from J; bases unmatched to any gene: 11. Looked up from germline, CDR1 is SQVTM and CDR2 is ANQGSEA. This CDR3 spans 15 amino acids. CDR3 nucleotides: TGCAGCGTTCCTCCGGGGGCGGGAGGTAACAATGAGCAGTTCTTC. It codes for CSVPPGAGGNNEQFF.

The rearrangement uses TRBV24-1 and TRBJ2-1, with 11 bases that match TRBD2. Germline trimming cut 4 bases from V and 4 bases from J; bases unmatched to any gene: 8. Germline V gives CDR1 KGHDR, CDR2 SFDVKD. This CDR3 region has 17 residues. CDR3 DNA: TGTGCCACCAGTGACGGAGGACTAGCGGGCAGATACAATGAGCAGTTCTTC. Translation: CATSDGGLAGRYNEQFF.

V gene TRBV18 combines with J gene TRBJ1-1; tentative D call: TRBD1 (5 bases). The CDR3 totals 15 residues. Germline CDR1 reads KGHSH; CDR2 reads LQKENI. The V and J ends lost 3 bases and 1 base respectively, with 12 bases between them. In DNA form, the CDR3 reads TGTGCCAGCTCACCCGGTCCCAGGGAGAACACTGAAGCTTTCTTT. Protein: CASSPGPRENTEAFF.

The chain employs TRBV12-3 or TRBV12-4 and TRBJ1-2, with 8 bases lining up with TRBD1. The trim removed 5 bases at V and 4 bases at J, leaving 3 bases unmatched. The CDR3 sequence is 13 residues long. CDR3 bases: TGTGCCAGCAGTCCCGGACAGGGCTATGGCTACACCTTC. Amino acids: CASSPGQGYGYTF.

This clone has just one count. This chain joins TRBV27 and TRBJ2-3; no clear D. Looked up from germline, CDR1 is MNHEY and CDR2 is SMNVEV (reference sequence). The CDR3 is 13 amino acids. Trimming took off 3 bases at V and 7 bases at J, with 11 bases between the two ends. The CDR3 region is CASSFNLGNTQYF. DNA of the CDR3: TGTGCCAGCAGTTTCAACCTCGGTAATACGCAGTATTTT.

This clone appeared once. The chain uses TRBV21-1 and TRBJ1-2. TRBV21-1 counts as a pseudogene. The CDR3 has 15 residues. The CDR3 reads CASSPRGVEGGGYTF. DNA for the CDR3: TGTGCCAGCAGCCCCCGCGGTGTGGAGGGAGGCGGCTACACCTTC.

This clone was seen a handful of times. The CDR3 DNA follows: TGCGCCAGCAGCAGGGCCCAGGGTTGGAACACTGAAGCTTTCTTT. Its translation is CASSRAQGWNTEAFF. V gene TRBV5-1 combines with J gene TRBJ1-1; possible D gene TRBD1, 5 bases. The CDR3 totals 15 residues. CDR1 and CDR2 from the germline V gene are SGHRS and YFSETQ. V was cut by 4 bases and J by 1 base, with 14 bases left in between. The entire variable domain, with the rest obtained from reference TRBV5-1 and TRBJ1-1, is as follows: KAGVTQTPRYLIKTRGQQVTLSCSPISGHRSVSWYQQTPGQGLQFLFEYFSETQRNKGNFPGRFSGRQFSNSRSEMNVSTLELGDSALYLCASSRAQGWNTEAFFGQGTRLTVV.